A selection of T cell receptor beta chains follows, all from one sample in a study of T cell responses to AZD1222 COVID-19 vaccine. The data were produced by immunoSEQ multiplex PCR, yet TCRdb's version contains in-frame clones alone and is incomplete. This sample has 150,000 to 200,000 clones, with approximately 90% found just once. This material consisted of peripheral blood, taken 28 days after the second AZD1222 dose. Receptors were obtained from an adult who received the AZD1222 COVID-19 vaccine. Both conserved end residues are part of each CDR3. A D gene is named only where the DNA matches it firmly. Clone sizes are given selectively: once, few, many, or a class where the clone is expanded.

CDR3aa,CDR3nt,j_gene,abundance,d_gene,v_gene
CVTTLPSGSPGNTIYF,TGTGTCACAACGCTACCGTCTGGATCCCCCGGAAACACCATATATTTT,TRBJ1-3,few,-,TRBV7-5
CSATLGDSTDTQYF,TGCAGCGCCACACTCGGGGATAGCACAGATACGCAGTATTTT,TRBJ2-3,-,-,TRBV29-1
CASSPIGDSGELFF,TGTGCCAGCAGCCCCATCGGAGACTCCGGGGAGCTGTTTTTT,TRBJ2-2,-,-,TRBV6-2/TRBV6-3
CASSVARGQGEAFF,TGTGCCAGCAGTGTCGCCAGGGGGCAAGGTGAAGCTTTCTTT,TRBJ1-1,few,TRBD1,TRBV2
CASSFGTGGRGETQYF,TGTGCCAGCAGTTTTGGGACAGGGGGCCGGGGTGAGACCCAGTACTTC,TRBJ2-5,-,TRBD1,TRBV27
CASSLAIHSAELFF,TGTGCCAGCAGCTTGGCTATACATTCGGCGGAGCTGTTTTTT,TRBJ2-2,few,-,TRBV5-6
CASSLWRSAFF,TGTGCCAGCAGCTTGTGGCGAAGTGCTTTCTTT,TRBJ1-1,once,-,TRBV7-2
CAISENRDLNEKLFF,TGTGCCATCAGTGAGAACAGAGACCTTAATGAAAAACTGTTTTTT,TRBJ1-4,-,-,TRBV10-3
CASSQEFYRNSPLHF,TGTGCCAGCAGCCAAGAATTCTACAGGAATTCACCCCTCCACTTT,TRBJ1-6,-,-,TRBV4-2
CASSPGSLGDTQYF,TGTGCCAGCAGCCCGGGGAGTTTGGGAGATACGCAGTATTTT,TRBJ2-3,-,-,TRBV7-3
CASSEREYEQYF,TGTGCCAGCAGTGAGAGGGAGTACGAGCAGTACTTC,TRBJ2-7,-,-,TRBV2
CASSRVGQTNYGYTF,TGTGCCAGCAGCCGCGTCGGACAGACTAACTATGGCTACACCTTC,TRBJ1-2,-,-,TRBV27
CASSRTVMDTGELFF,TGCGCCAGCAGCCGGACCGTGATGGATACCGGGGAGCTGTTTTTT,TRBJ2-2,-,-,TRBV4-1
CASYRGQGSYNEQFF,TGCGCCAGCTATCGGGGACAGGGGTCCTACAATGAGCAGTTCTTC,TRBJ2-1,-,TRBD1,TRBV5-1
CATSERGANYGYTF,TGTGCCACCAGTGAGCGGGGCGCGAACTATGGCTACACCTTC,TRBJ1-2,-,-,TRBV24-1
CASGITDTQYF,TGTGCCAGCGGTATCACAGATACGCAGTATTTT,TRBJ2-3,-,-,TRBV27
CASSLGLAAYF,TGTGCCAGCAGTTTGGGGCTAGCGGCCTACTTC,TRBJ2-7,-,TRBD2,TRBV28
CASTADYGYTF,TGTGCCAGCACGGCCGACTATGGCTACACCTTC,TRBJ1-2,-,-,TRBV28
CASGTGDNSPLHF,TGTGCCAGCGGAACAGGGGATAATTCACCCCTCCACTTT,TRBJ1-6,-,TRBD1,TRBV28
CASSVLAGGNNEQFF,TGTGCCAGCAGCGTCCTAGCGGGGGGTAACAATGAGCAGTTCTTC,TRBJ2-1,-,TRBD2,TRBV7-9
CASSPQRGGGDEQFF,TGTGCCAGCTCACCACAGCGGGGCGGGGGGGATGAGCAGTTCTTC,TRBJ2-1,once,TRBD2,TRBV18
CASSYQGSPLHF,TGTGCCAGCAGTTACCAGGGGTCACCCCTCCACTTT,TRBJ1-6,-,-,TRBV28
CASSLAQGSYGYTF,TGTGCCAGCAGCTTAGCGCAGGGTTCCTATGGCTACACCTTC,TRBJ1-2,-,-,TRBV7-9
CASSAFPRGWSLADTQYF,TGTGCCAGCAGTGCTTTTCCGAGGGGATGGTCGCTGGCAGATACGCAGTATTTT,TRBJ2-3,-,-,TRBV6-2/TRBV6-3
CASSQEPQADSPLHF,TGCGCCAGCAGCCAAGAACCACAGGCGGATTCACCCCTCCACTTT,TRBJ1-6,-,-,TRBV4-3
CASSYGTEAFF,TGTGCCAGCAGTTACGGCACTGAAGCTTTCTTT,TRBJ1-1,-,-,TRBV6-5
CASIRGPNQPQHF,TGTGCCAGCATAAGGGGACCTAATCAGCCCCAGCATTTT,TRBJ1-5,-,-,TRBV6-5
CASSPPTDWGRGYTF,TGTGCCAGCAGCCCTCCCACTGATTGGGGGCGAGGCTACACCTTC,TRBJ1-2,-,-,TRBV4-2
CASSELRMNTEAFF,TGTGCCAGCAGTGAATTACGGATGAACACTGAAGCTTTCTTT,TRBJ1-1,-,-,TRBV6-1
CASSAPQGTREGVLYNEQFF,TGTGCCAGCAGCGCACCACAGGGGACCCGGGAGGGAGTCCTCTACAATGAGCAGTTCTTC,TRBJ2-1,-,-,TRBV9
CASSFDRVGAFF,TGTGCCAGCAGCTTTGACAGGGTCGGAGCTTTCTTT,TRBJ1-1,-,TRBD1,TRBV7-9
CASSISTGAKNIQYF,TGTGCCAGTAGTATCTCGACAGGGGCCAAAAACATTCAGTACTTC,TRBJ2-4,once,TRBD1,TRBV19
CASSLVPRYEQYF,TGCGCCAGCAGCTTGGTTCCCCGCTACGAGCAGTACTTC,TRBJ2-7,-,-,TRBV5-1
CASSGRAGEAFF,TGTGCCAGTAGCGGACGGGCGGGTGAAGCTTTCTTT,TRBJ1-1,-,-,TRBV19
CASSLGGSLAGRNTDTQYF,TGTGCCAGCAGCTTAGGGGGGAGCCTAGCGGGGCGAAACACAGATACGCAGTATTTT,TRBJ2-3,-,TRBD2,TRBV13
CAAGERSSYEQYF,TGTGCCGCAGGGGAAAGGAGCTCCTACGAGCAGTACTTC,TRBJ2-7,-,-,TRBV28
CASSGFFLGQGSGSPLHF,TGTGCCAGCAGTGGATTCTTCTTGGGACAGGGGTCGGGTTCACCCCTCCACTTT,TRBJ1-6,-,TRBD1,TRBV2
CASSAGQAASYGYTF,TGTGCCAGCAGCGCGGGACAGGCCGCCAGTTATGGCTACACCTTC,TRBJ1-2,-,TRBD1,TRBV7-2
CATSRGGMVYGYTF,TGTGCCACCAGCAGAGGAGGAATGGTCTATGGCTACACCTTC,TRBJ1-2,-,-,TRBV15
CASSVENTGELFF,TGTGCCAGCAGCGTTGAGAACACCGGGGAGCTGTTTTTT,TRBJ2-2,-,-,TRBV9
CSASTGGDHGYTF,TGCAGTGCTAGTACAGGGGGCGATCATGGCTACACCTTC,TRBJ1-2,-,TRBD1,TRBV20-1
CASSVLAGTYNEQFF,TGTGCCAGCAGTGTACTAGCGGGCACCTACAATGAGCAGTTCTTC,TRBJ2-1,-,TRBD2,TRBV6-4
CASGLGQGQPQHF,TGTGCTAGTGGTTTGGGACAGGGCCAGCCCCAGCATTTT,TRBJ1-5,once,TRBD1,TRBV12-5
CASSLAGETGELFF,TGCGCCAGCAGCCTAGCGGGGGAGACCGGGGAGCTGTTTTTT,TRBJ2-2,-,TRBD2,TRBV5-1
CASSLAVGGSSYNEQFF,TGTGCCAGCAGCTTAGCGGTTGGCGGGAGCTCCTACAATGAGCAGTTCTTC,TRBJ2-1,-,TRBD2,TRBV7-9
CASSPRGGGNEQFF,TGTGCCAGCTCACCACGGGGGGGCGGCAATGAGCAGTTCTTC,TRBJ2-1,-,-,TRBV18
CASSQSSGSLFYTDTQYF,TGCGCCAGCAGTCAATCTTCCGGCAGCCTCTTTTACACAGATACGCAGTATTTT,TRBJ2-3,-,-,TRBV23-1
CASRQRQASSYNEQFF,TGTGCCAGCAGGCAGAGACAGGCGAGCTCCTACAATGAGCAGTTCTTC,TRBJ2-1,-,-,TRBV2
CASSLEWQGVAFF,TGCGCCAGCAGCTTGGAGTGGCAGGGTGTCGCTTTCTTT,TRBJ1-1,-,-,TRBV5-1
CASSLGQGGNQPQHF,TGTGCCAGCAGTCTCGGACAGGGCGGCAATCAGCCCCAGCATTTT,TRBJ1-5,-,TRBD1,TRBV6-5
CASSLGFYGYTF,TGTGCCAGCAGCTTGGGATTTTATGGCTACACCTTC,TRBJ1-2,-,-,TRBV7-9